Given below is one T cell receptor beta chain in context. This entry is derived from a study of cytomegalovirus exposure and HLA in healthy donors. Losses at the gene ends were 1 base for V and 4 bases for J; bases not matched to a gene: 4. Germline-derived CDR1 and CDR2 are SNHLY and FYNNEI. This CDR3 contains 15 residues. PCR involved 60 Vbeta and 13 Jbeta primers. The method was immunoSEQ multiplex PCR; TCRdb's version includes in-frame clones alone and lacks a portion of them. This table holds about 110,000 clones, roughly 70% found once. The TCR comes from a woman in her thirties or forties in good health and CMV-seropositive. The specimen was PBMCs. This chain links TRBV2 with TRBJ2-5; 9 bases map to TRBD2. CDR3 DNA: TGTGCCAGCAGTGAAGGGACTAGCGAGCGAGAGACCCAGTACTTC. Its protein is CASSEGTSERETQYF.